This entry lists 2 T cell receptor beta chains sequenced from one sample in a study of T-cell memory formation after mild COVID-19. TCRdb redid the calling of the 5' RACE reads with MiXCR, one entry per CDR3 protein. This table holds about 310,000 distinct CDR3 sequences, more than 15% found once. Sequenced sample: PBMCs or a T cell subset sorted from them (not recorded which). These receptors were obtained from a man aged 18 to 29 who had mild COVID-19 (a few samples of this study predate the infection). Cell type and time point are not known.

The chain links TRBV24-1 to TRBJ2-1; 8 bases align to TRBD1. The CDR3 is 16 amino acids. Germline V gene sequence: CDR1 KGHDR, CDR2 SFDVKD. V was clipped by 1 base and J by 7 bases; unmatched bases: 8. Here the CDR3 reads CATSDFGQGGRNEQFF. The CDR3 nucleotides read TGTGCCACCAGTGATTTCGGACAGGGCGGGCGTAATGAGCAGTTCTTC.

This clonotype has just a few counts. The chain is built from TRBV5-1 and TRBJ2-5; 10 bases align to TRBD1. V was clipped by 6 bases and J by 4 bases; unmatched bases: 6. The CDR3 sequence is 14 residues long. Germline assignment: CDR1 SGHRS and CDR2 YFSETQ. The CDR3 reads CASNPGTGVETQYF. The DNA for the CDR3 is TGCGCCAGCAATCCCGGGACAGGGGTAGAGACCCAGTACTTC.